This T cell receptor (beta chain) was recovered during a study of T cells expressing NK-cell markers. The CDR3 spans 14 residues. TCRdb reprocessed the 5' RACE reads and keeps a single row for each CDR3 protein, giving no DNA. This repertoire includes some 460,000 distinct CDR3 sequences. This receptor was obtained from a woman between 45 and 65 years old in good health. The genes are TRBV12-3 or TRBV12-4 and TRBJ2-1; the D call from TCRdb, TRBD2, cannot be confirmed without DNA. The sequenced material came from blood T cells: a sorted CD56 or NKG2C T cell subset, CD4+ or CD8+ T cells, or bulk PBMC T cells (not recorded which). The CDR3 loop is CASTRTSGNNEQFF.